Only a few counts were recorded for the clone carrying this TCR beta chain. Per the original methods: Estimated nucleated cell counts came from reference gene primer amplification. Produced via immunoSEQ multiplex PCR; TCRdb's table is partial and in-frame only. V and J calls and clone size are copied from that table; D and trimming were computed from the DNA. The data show about 150,000 clones, with almost 85% seen just once and roughly 15% held by the top ten. The CDR3 runs to 15 residues. The germline V gene has CDR1 MNHEY and CDR2 SMNVEV (reference sequence). V was pared by 0 bases and J by 0 bases, with 8 bases between. The data are from a study of blood T cell repertoires in COVID-19. About the study: Nucleic acid was either cDNA or gDNA, and it came from T cells, B-cell-depleted T cells, or PBMCs.

This chain uses TRBV27 with TRBJ1-1; D might be TRBD1 (5 bases). Specimen: peripheral blood. The TCR originated in a human donor with acute or convalescent COVID-19. The donor label of this sample is uncertain. The CDR3 coding sequence is TGTGCCAGCAGTTTATCGGGAGGGGTGAACACTGAAGCTTTCTTT. This gives the protein CASSLSGGVNTEAFF.